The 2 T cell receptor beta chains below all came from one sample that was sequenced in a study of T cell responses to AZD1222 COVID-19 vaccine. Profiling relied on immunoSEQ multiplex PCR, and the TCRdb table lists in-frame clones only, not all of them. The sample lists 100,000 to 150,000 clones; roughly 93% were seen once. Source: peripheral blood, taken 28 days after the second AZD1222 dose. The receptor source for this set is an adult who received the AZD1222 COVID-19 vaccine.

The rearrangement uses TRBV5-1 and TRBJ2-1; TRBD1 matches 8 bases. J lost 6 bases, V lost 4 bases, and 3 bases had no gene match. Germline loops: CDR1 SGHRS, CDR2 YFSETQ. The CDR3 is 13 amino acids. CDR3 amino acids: CASSLDRVNEQFF. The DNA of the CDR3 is TGCGCCAGCAGCCTGGACAGGGTCAATGAGCAGTTCTTC.

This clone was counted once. DNA of the CDR3: TGTGCCAGCAGCCCCGACAGGCGCACTAACTATGGCTACACCTTC. Translated: CASSPDRRTNYGYTF. The V gene is TRBV7-3, the J gene TRBJ1-2; a possible D gene is TRBD1 (6 bases). Trimming took 5 bases from V and 0 from J, leaving 13 bases between them. Germline values: CDR1 SGHTA, CDR2 FQGTGA. The CDR3 runs 15 residues.